This T cell receptor (beta chain) was found in a study of cytomegalovirus exposure and HLA in healthy donors. This clone was detected once. Generated by immunoSEQ multiplex PCR, the TCRdb table keeps only in-frame clones and is missing some. The top ten hold 0.78% of the sample, which has some 90,000 clones, about 96% seen once. CDR3 size: 16 residues. Germline V gives CDR1 MNHNS, CDR2 SASEGT. Trimming cost V 2 bases and J 0 bases; bases outside gene matches: 5. The chain has TRBV6-1 and TRBJ2-3; 7 nucleotides agree with TRBD1. This TCR was sampled from a man in his late teens or twenties in good health and CMV-seronegative. Sequencing used PBMCs. This CDR3 is CASSEMTGPSTDTQYF. The CDR3 DNA follows: TGTGCCAGCAGTGAAATGACAGGGCCTAGCACAGATACGCAGTATTTT.